This is a list of T cell receptor beta chains from one sample in a study of shared clonotypes between healthy human individuals. Produced via immunoSEQ multiplex PCR; TCRdb's table is partial and in-frame only. The sample yields 2 million to 3 million clones, 93% seen once. The sequenced material came from naive CD4+ T cells from PBMCs. The source of these receptors is a man younger than 35 in good health. Some clones in this sample may be carry-over from other donors' samples. The CDR3 runs from the conserved cysteine through the conserved F or W. The D gene is left open where the match is weak. Not every row has a clone size; where given, it reads once, few, many or a size class.

j_call clone_size d_call v_call cdr3_nt cdr3_aa
TRBJ1-5 . . TRBV5-5 TGTGCCAGCAGCTTCGACGGCAATCAGCCCCAGCATTTT CASSFDGNQPQHF
TRBJ1-5 . TRBD1 TRBV28 TGTGCCAGCATCGTGGGGGACAGGGGCAATCAGCCCCAGCATTTT CASIVGDRGNQPQHF
TRBJ2-1 . TRBD1 TRBV11-2 TGTGCCAGCAGCCGTACCGGGACAGGCTACAATGAGCAGTTCTTC CASSRTGTGYNEQFF
TRBJ2-2 once . TRBV6-5 TGTGCCAGCTACCGAAACACCGGGGAGCTGTTTTTT CASYRNTGELFF
TRBJ2-2 . . TRBV7-3 TGTGCCAGCAGCCCCAGCGCGAACACCGGGGAGCTGTTTTTT CASSPSANTGELFF
TRBJ1-5 . . TRBV5-6 TGTGCCAGCAGCTTCGGTGTGGATCAGCCCCAGCATTTT CASSFGVDQPQHF
TRBJ1-2 . . TRBV6-1 TGTGCCAGTGGGCCGGGGGTTGGCTACACCTTC CASGPGVGYTF
TRBJ2-1 . . TRBV7-2 TGTGCCAGCAGCCCTAATTTGTGGGAGACCATGGGTGAGCAGTTCTTC CASSPNLWETMGEQFF
TRBJ2-3 . . TRBV6-1 TGTGCCAGCAGTAAAGACGGTTTTGGCACAGATACGCAGTATTTT CASSKDGFGTDTQYF
TRBJ2-1 . TRBD1 TRBV28 TGTGCCAGCGGTCCCGACAGGGGATCCTACAATGAGCAGTTCTTC CASGPDRGSYNEQFF
TRBJ2-2 . . TRBV10-3 TGTGCCATCAGTGAATCTTCCCGATTACTTGGATCAACCACCGGGGAGCTGTTTTTT CAISESSRLLGSTTGELFF
TRBJ2-7 . TRBD2 TRBV2 TGTGCCAGCAGAGAGCGGGAGGGCCTCGAGCAGTACTTC CASREREGLEQYF
TRBJ2-3 few TRBD2 TRBV5-1 TGCGCCAGCAGCTTGGGGGGACTAGCGGGAGGAAGCACAGATACGCAGTATTTT CASSLGGLAGGSTDTQYF
TRBJ1-1 few TRBD1 TRBV19 TGTGCCAGTACCATGGACAGGAGAGCAAACACTGAAGCTTTCTTT CASTMDRRANTEAFF
TRBJ2-2 . TRBD1 TRBV2 TGTGCCAGCAGTGGGAGGACAGGGGCAGTTACCGGGGAGCTGTTTTTT CASSGRTGAVTGELFF
TRBJ1-5 once TRBD1 TRBV29-1 TGCAGCGTTTCTGGGGGACAGGGATTGAACAATCAGCCCCAGCATTTT CSVSGGQGLNNQPQHF
TRBJ1-1 . TRBD1 TRBV6-1 TGTGCCAGCAGTACCTTCGGGACAGGGGTTTCTGAAGCTTTCTTT CASSTFGTGVSEAFF
TRBJ2-7 . TRBD1 TRBV19 TGTGCCAGTAGTTCTGACAGGGGCGGAAGCGTGCAGTACTTC CASSSDRGGSVQYF
TRBJ1-2 . TRBD1 TRBV5-4 TGTGCCAGCAGCCCCCCCCCAGTAAGGACAGGGGATTTC CASSPPPVRTGDF
TRBJ2-1 . . TRBV5-8 TGTGCCAGCAGCCCGATAGGGGGAATGGTTATCAATGAGCAGTTCTTC CASSPIGGMVINEQFF
TRBJ2-1 . . TRBV28 TGTGCCAGCAGACCCCCGGGCTCCTACAATGAGCAGTTCTTC CASRPPGSYNEQFF
TRBJ2-7 . TRBD2 TRBV19 TGTGCCAGTAGCCAAGGACTAGCGGGAGCCCTCCACGAGCAGTACTTC CASSQGLAGALHEQYF
TRBJ2-1 . TRBD1 TRBV9 TGTGCCAGCAGCGCGTTTCGACAGGGTATCCGCAATGAGCAGTTCTTC CASSAFRQGIRNEQFF
TRBJ1-1 . . TRBV6-6 TGTGCCAGCAGGGATGGTGGGACTGGGGACACTGAAGCTTTCTTT CASRDGGTGDTEAFF
TRBJ2-7 . . TRBV7-9 TGTGCCAGCAGCTTCGGACAGTCCTACGAGCAGTACTTC CASSFGQSYEQYF
TRBJ1-2 . . TRBV29-1 TGCAGCGTTGAATCTCGGGGGAGGGTATATGGCTACACCTTC CSVESRGRVYGYTF
TRBJ2-5 . . TRBV4-2 TGTGCCAGCAGCCAAGATAGGTTGGCGGTAGAACCTTTCCCCCCGGCGCGGGAGACCCAGTACTTC CASSQDRLAVEPFPPARETQYF
TRBJ1-1 . TRBD1 TRBV19 TGTGCCAGTAGGTGGGGGCAGGGGGCTAGCACTGAAGCTTTCTTT CASRWGQGASTEAFF
TRBJ2-1 . TRBD2 TRBV14 TGTGCCAGCAGCCAAGATTTAACTAGCGGGTACAATGAGCAGTTCTTC CASSQDLTSGYNEQFF